The sequence of this T cell receptor (beta chain) was determined in a study of Graves' ophthalmopathy and Graves' hyperthyroidism (dated by TCRdb to the late 2010s). Looking at the study overall: Peripheral blood was collected at initial diagnosis, before any treatment. To tell Graves' ophthalmopathy apart from Graves' hyperthyroidism, and to predict which patients would progress to ophthalmopathy, the study relied on TCR beta repertoire signatures. In total, approximately 130 blood samples were TCR-sequenced: some 43 ophthalmopathy, some 80 hyperthyroidism and roughly 17 hyperthyroidism-to-ophthalmopathy patients. To explore V-J signatures that distinguish ophthalmopathy from hyperthyroidism, a discovery set of about 99 patients was enrolled, made up of 43 with ophthalmopathy and some 58 with stable hyperthyroidism. For independent validation, a separate cohort was made up of around 18 hyperthyroidism patients plus 17 patients who later progressed from hyperthyroidism to ophthalmopathy. In roughly six hyperthyroidism patients, the T-cell repertoires found in thyroid tissue were compared with those found in blood. Following sampling, methimazole starting at 30 mg daily was administered to hyperthyroidism patients, and high-dose intravenous methylprednisolone was administered to ophthalmopathy patients. Results and caveats for the whole study, not just this receptor: No statistical method was used to set the sample size in advance, and the investigators knew which group each participant was assigned to. Most expanded thyroid clonotypes with frequency above 0.001 were also detected in blood, suggesting blood repertoires may reflect the thyroid immune response. In validation, the model predicted ophthalmopathy progression with about 71% sensitivity and 72.22% specificity; 12 predicted patients were CT-confirmed with GO in a median of 6.5 months. In cross-validation, the 13-signature model distinguished ophthalmopathy from stable hyperthyroidism with around 90% sensitivity and about 81% specificity, while in the test set the corresponding values were 80% and 75%.

Ophthalmopathy patients had moderately to severely active disease, Clinical Activity Score of at least 3, NOSPECS grade of at least 4, and disease duration under 3 months. Patients with other autoimmune diseases, uncontrolled infections, pregnancy or lactation were excluded. Clinical symptoms, serum thyroxine, TRAb, thyroid ultrasound and orbital computed tomography formed the basis of the diagnosis. Using Ficoll-Paque density gradient centrifugation, PBMCs were isolated from roughly 9.2 ml of fresh peripheral blood. Trizol reagent was used to extract the total RNA, and its quality was then checked on an Agilent 2100 Bioanalyzer. CDR3 length: 13 amino acids, cysteine to phenylalanine. Only the CDR3 DNA stays, 39 bases, in frame from base 1. Looking up the germline V gene (reference sequence) yields CDR1 LNHNV and CDR2 YYDKDF. V and J are truncated by 3 bases and 12 bases respectively, leaving an intervening sequence of 16 bases.

For repertoire sequencing, TCR beta CDR3 regions were amplified from RNA transcripts. HTBI primers and the Qiagen OneStep RT-PCR kit were used in a first-round RT-PCR, which was followed by a second-round multiplex PCR, size selection and purification. The libraries underwent paired-end sequencing with 100 bp reads on an Illumina HiSeq2000. Regarding the original processing steps: Reads were processed with SOAPnuke, discarding reads with adapters, uncalled bases, mean Phred below 15, or no exact constant-primer or identifier match. COPE v1.2.5 was used to merge high-quality paired reads. Each unique nucleotide sequence was defined as a clonotype, and clonotypes were aligned to IMGT TRB V, D and J references with MiTCR v1.1. The analysis was limited to V-J combinations with a frequency above 0.0001, which together covered over 98% of repertoires. A TCR clonal expansion and chaos score per V-J combination was defined as the ratio of F50 clonal expansion to chaos observed in the TCRdist matrix. Welch's t-statistics and random forest were used to narrow the features down to about a dozen V-J combinations, which were then fed into a naive Bayes classifier. The Morisita-Horn index was used to measure how similar the thyroid and blood repertoires were. The raw public reads went through TCRdb reprocessing: fastp at Q25, MiXCR clone calling, in-frame beta chains kept. CDR3 protein sequences are deduplicated, and each keeps its most common genes and DNA. The V and J calls here are based on TCRdb, not the publication. The sample table holds about 700,000 distinct CDR3 sequences, of which about 41% were seen once. The leading ten clones occupy more than 3% of the sample.

Worth noting for this clonotype: Its antigen has not been determined. One base away there is no much larger clone; base qualities are not given.

The chain is made from TRBV15 and TRBJ2-3; the D gene is possibly TRBD2, with 6 bases matching. Material: peripheral blood. This clonotype was obtained from an adult man with Graves' ophthalmopathy. The CDR3 region reads CATSRVLAAGQYF. The DNA sequence is as follows: TGTGCCACCAGCAGGGTATTAGCGGCCGGTCAGTATTTT.